One and the same sample provided the 8 T cell receptor beta chains below, sequenced in a study of blood T cell repertoires in COVID-19 (dated by TCRdb to the early 2020s). The method was the immunoSEQ multiplex PCR assay. In TCRdb, the immuneACCESS table is reduced to in-frame sequences with V and J assigned. These tables do not hold every clone; where another copy was compared, an unresolved V gene accounts for under half, and the others remain unexplained. This sample has more than 50,000 clones in its table, and 90% of those were observed once. The top ten constitute under 15% of the sample. Sequencing used peripheral blood. These receptors all come from a human donor with active COVID-19. The donor label of this sample is uncertain.

This rearrangement joins TRBV6-2 or TRBV6-3 to TRBJ2-7; a weak D match, TRBD2 (5 bases). The CDR3 consists of 13 residues. In germline, CDR1 is MNHEY, CDR2 SVGEGT. Between the trimmed V and J ends, which lost 4 bases and 0 bases, there was a span of 7 bases. This CDR3 is CASSSRGSYEQYV. CDR3 nucleotides: TGTGCCAGCAGTTCCCGGGGCTCCTACGAGCAGTACGTC.

This chain connects TRBV5-6 to TRBJ2-5; 9 nucleotides agree with TRBD1. This CDR3 has 15 residues. Germline trimming cut 4 bases from V and 0 bases from J; bases unmatched to any gene: 4. In germline, CDR1 is SGHDT, CDR2 YYEEEE. In DNA, the CDR3 is TGTGCCAGCAGCCTCGGGACAGGGCACCAAGAGACCCAGTACTTC. This translates into CASSLGTGHQETQYF.

This chain links TRBV9 with TRBJ2-5, with 9 bases identical to TRBD2. The J segment lost 5 bases and the V segment lost 3 bases, leaving 8 bases of the junction unmatched. The CDR3 contains 15 residues. CDR1 and CDR2 (germline): SGDLS, YYNGEE. The CDR3 nucleotides read TGTGCCAGCAGCGAATTAGCGGGGGTTGTTGAGACCCAGTACTTC. It translates to CASSELAGVVETQYF.

The chain joins TRBV27 to TRBJ2-5; perhaps TRBD2 as D (7 bases). The germline gives CDR1 MNHEY, CDR2 SMNVEV (reference sequence). V was trimmed by 0 bases and J by 3 bases, leaving 11 bases between them. CDR3 length: 15 amino acids. As DNA, the CDR3 is TGTGCCAGCAGTTTATCGGCGGGGGCGAAAGAGACCCAGTACTTC. It specifies CASSLSAGAKETQYF.

The J gene is TRBJ2-7, the V gene TRBV5-4; 11 positions match TRBD1. Germline V lookup: CDR1 SGHNT, CDR2 YYREEE (reference sequence). CDR3 length: 14 amino acids. Losses at the gene ends were 2 bases for V and 3 bases for J; bases not matched to a gene: 1. The CDR3 DNA follows: TGTGCCAGCAGCTTAGGGACAGGGGGCTACGAGCAGTACGTC. This sequence encodes CASSLGTGGYEQYV.

This clone was recorded once. The chain joins TRBV2 to TRBJ1-1; tentatively, D is TRBD1 (5 bases). CDR1 and CDR2 (germline): SNHLY, FYNNEI. Trimming left V 5 bases short and J 8 bases short, with 9 bases between. There are 11 residues in the CDR3. In DNA, the CDR3 is TGTGCCAGCAGTACAGGTTCCGAAGCTTTCTTT. Its protein is CASSTGSEAFF.

The chain is built from TRBV5-4 and TRBJ2-2; maybe TRBD2 (6 bases). The CDR3 runs to 16 residues. Germline assignment: CDR1 SGHNT and CDR2 YYREEE (reference sequence). Deletions cut 0 bases from V and 0 bases from J, with 9 bases between. CDR3 sequence reads: CASSLGGLSNTGELFF. DNA for the CDR3: TGTGCCAGCAGCTTGGGGGGACTCTCGAACACCGGGGAGCTGTTTTTT.

This clone was counted only a few times. The rearrangement uses TRBV5-1 and TRBJ1-5; maybe TRBD1 (5 bases). Germline assignment: CDR1 SGHRS and CDR2 YFSETQ. This CDR3 contains 16 residues. V lost 0 bases and J 8 bases, leaving 18 bases between the germline ends. Here the CDR3 reads CASSLGEGPRSEPQHF. The CDR3 coding sequence is TGCGCCAGCAGCTTGGGGGAGGGACCGCGGTCGGAGCCCCAGCATTTT.